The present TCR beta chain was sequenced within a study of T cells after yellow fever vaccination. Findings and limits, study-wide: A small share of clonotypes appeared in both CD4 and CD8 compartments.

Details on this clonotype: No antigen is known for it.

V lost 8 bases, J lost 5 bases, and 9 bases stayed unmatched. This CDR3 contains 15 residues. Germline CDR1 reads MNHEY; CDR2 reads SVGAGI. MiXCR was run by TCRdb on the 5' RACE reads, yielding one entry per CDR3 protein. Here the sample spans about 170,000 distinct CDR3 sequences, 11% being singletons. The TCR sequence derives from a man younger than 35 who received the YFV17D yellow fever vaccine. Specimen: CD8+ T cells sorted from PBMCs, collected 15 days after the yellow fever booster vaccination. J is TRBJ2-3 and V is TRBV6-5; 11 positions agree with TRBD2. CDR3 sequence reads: CASGSGGGQGDTQYF. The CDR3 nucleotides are TGTGCCAGCGGTAGCGGGGGGGGCCAGGGAGATACGCAGTATTTT.